These T cell receptor beta chains were read from a single sample in a study of shared clonotypes between healthy human individuals. The data were produced by immunoSEQ multiplex PCR, yet TCRdb's version contains in-frame clones alone and is incomplete. In the table there are roughly 1,000,000 clones, about 80% of which are singletons. The material sequenced was memory CD4+ T cells from PBMCs. These receptors were obtained from a man between 18 and 35 years old in good health. Some clones in this sample may be carry-over from other donors' samples. Each CDR3 is given with its conserved first and last residue. D genes are given only for firm matches. Size is omitted from some rows. Given values are once, few, many or a class for expanded clones.

>NA|TRBV6-5|NA|TRBJ1-5
TGTGCCAGCCGAATCGGACGGTATAGCAATCAGCCCCAGCATTTT
CASRIGRYSNQPQHF
>NA|TRBV18|NA|TRBJ1-5
TGTGCCAGCTCACCATACCGCGGAGGTAATAGCAATCAGCCCCAGCATTTT
CASSPYRGGNSNQPQHF
>NA|TRBV6-1|few|TRBJ1-1
TGTGCCAGCAGTGTATCGGTGGGGGCCCCAAATTTCTTT
CASSVSVGAPNFF
>NA|TRBV11-2|NA|TRBJ2-5
TGTGCCAGCAGCTTAGGGCTGATAGAGACCCAGTACTTC
CASSLGLIETQYF
>TRBD2|TRBV30|few|TRBJ2-1
TGTGCCTGGAGTGTACTCTGGACTAGCGGGAGCAACGAGCAGTTCTTC
CAWSVLWTSGSNEQFF
>NA|TRBV7-2|NA|TRBJ1-2
TGTGCCAGCAGCTTAATTGAGGGGAGCGGCTACACCTTC
CASSLIEGSGYTF
>NA|TRBV5-1|NA|TRBJ2-5
TGCGCCAGCAGCCGAATACAAGAGACCCAGTACTTC
CASSRIQETQYF
>NA|TRBV5-1|NA|TRBJ1-6
TGCGCCAGCAGCTCCACCACAGGACGGGATTCACCCCTCCACTTT
CASSSTTGRDSPLHF
>NA|TRBV4-3|many|TRBJ2-5
TGCGCCAGCAGCCAAGACTATGGGGGGGAGACCCAGTACTTC
CASSQDYGGETQYF
>NA|TRBV2|NA|TRBJ2-1
TGTGCCAGTAAGACCAGAAGAAGAGATTGGAATGAGCAGTTCTTC
CASKTRRRDWNEQFF
>TRBD2|TRBV6-1|many|TRBJ2-7
TGTGCCAGCAGACCGGGACTAGCGAAGGGCGAGCAGTACTTC
CASRPGLAKGEQYF
>NA|TRBV4-1|NA|TRBJ1-5
TGCGCCAGCAGCCAAGAAAGGGATCAGCCCCAGCATTTT
CASSQERDQPQHF
>NA|TRBV2|NA|TRBJ2-1
TGTGCCAGCAGTGAATTGGGTGGGCCGCCAGGTCATGAGCAGTTCTTC
CASSELGGPPGHEQFF
>NA|TRBV15|NA|TRBJ2-7
TGTGCCACCAGCAGAGATGGCAGGGGTGGGTACGAGCAGTACTTC
CATSRDGRGGYEQYF
>TRBD1|TRBV11-2|NA|TRBJ2-5
TGTGCCAGCAGCTGGGGACAGCAGGAGACCCAGTACTTC
CASSWGQQETQYF
>TRBD2|TRBV4-3|NA|TRBJ2-1
TGCGCCAGCAGCCAGGAAGGACTAGTAACGAATGAGCAGTTCTTC
CASSQEGLVTNEQFF
>TRBD1|TRBV28|once|TRBJ1-3
TGTGCCAGCAGATATATACAGGGGGCAGCAGGAAACACCATATATTTT
CASRYIQGAAGNTIYF
>NA|TRBV2|NA|TRBJ2-7
TGTGCCAGCAGTGGGCAGGGGAACGCCTACGAGCAGTACTTC
CASSGQGNAYEQYF
>NA|TRBV5-1|NA|TRBJ2-3
TGCGCCAGCAGCCTGGGACTGTTGGCAGATACGCAGTATTTT
CASSLGLLADTQYF
>TRBD2|TRBV15|few|TRBJ2-1
TGTGCCACCGGACGGGCGGGAGCAATGAAGCAGTTCTTC
CATGRAGAMKQFF
>TRBD1|TRBV5-1|NA|TRBJ1-4
TGCGCCAGCAGCCTAACAGGGGGCCCTAATGAAAAACTGTTTTTT
CASSLTGGPNEKLFF
>NA|TRBV6-1|NA|TRBJ2-7
TGTGCCAGCAGGGATCGACGGGGAATCTCCTACGAGCAGTACTTC
CASRDRRGISYEQYF
>NA|TRBV6-1|NA|TRBJ1-1
TGTGCCAGCAGTGGGCAGGTGAACACTGAAGCTTTCTTT
CASSGQVNTEAFF
>NA|TRBV29-1|once|TRBJ1-5
TGCAGCGTCTCGGACTCCCTGGCGCAGCCCCAGCATTTT
CSVSDSLAQPQHF
>NA|TRBV6-1|once|TRBJ1-1
TGTGCCAGCAGTGGAGGGTATTGGAACACTGAAGCTTTCTTT
CASSGGYWNTEAFF
>NA|TRBV7-9|NA|TRBJ2-2
TGTGCCAGCAGCTTAGTACAGGGTGGCGATAACACCGGGGAGCTGTTTTTT
CASSLVQGGDNTGELFF
>NA|TRBV19|few|TRBJ1-2
TGTGCCAGTAGTCTCGCCGGGGACTATGGCTACACCTTC
CASSLAGDYGYTF
>TRBD1|TRBV5-5|NA|TRBJ2-7
TGTGCCAGCAGGCCACAGGGGGCGGGCGAGCAGTACTTC
CASRPQGAGEQYF
>NA|TRBV19|NA|TRBJ2-6
TGTGCCAGTAGTCTCTGGGGATACAGCCGCTCTGGGGCCAACGTCCTGACTTTC
CASSLWGYSRSGANVLTF
>NA|TRBV6-5|NA|TRBJ2-7
TGTGCCAGCAGTTTGAACAGGGAGGCCTACGAGCAGTACTTC
CASSLNREAYEQYF
>NA|TRBV5-1|NA|TRBJ2-2
TGCGCCAGCAACCTCGCGAACACCGGGGAGCTGTTTTTT
CASNLANTGELFF
>NA|TRBV27|NA|TRBJ1-5
TGTGCCAGCATTCAAAAACCCAGGGTGCAGGGAGGCAATCAGCCCCAGCATTTT
CASIQKPRVQGGNQPQHF
>TRBD1|TRBV6-5|NA|TRBJ1-1
TGTGCCAGCACTCGCACAGGGGGCACTGAAGCTTTCTTT
CASTRTGGTEAFF
>TRBD2|TRBV2|NA|TRBJ2-3
TGTGCTTCACACGACAGGGGGACTAGCGGGAGTGGCACAGATACGCAGTATTTT
CASHDRGTSGSGTDTQYF
>NA|TRBV5-1|NA|TRBJ2-1
TGCGCCAGCAGCTATACGGAGAGCTCCTACAATGAGCAGTTCTTC
CASSYTESSYNEQFF
>NA|TRBV15|NA|TRBJ2-7
TGTGCCACCAGACCCCGGGACAACTCCTACGAGCAGTACTTC
CATRPRDNSYEQYF